This TCR beta chain was recovered during a study of T cells in Graves' hyperthyroidism and ophthalmopathy. This clonotype was observed a single time. Germline V gene data show CDR1 as LNHDA and CDR2 as SQIVND (reference sequence). This CDR3 comprises 12 residues. Trimming pared 3 bases from V and 4 bases from J, leaving 7 bases between. RNA transcripts served as the template for amplifying TCR beta CDR3 regions. HTBI primers were the set used in a first-round RT-PCR of the TCR CDR3. MiXCR was run by TCRdb on the multiplex PCR reads, yielding one entry per CDR3 protein. The sample consists of approximately 560,000 distinct CDR3 sequences, about 43% of them appearing once. Absence of ophthalmopathy progression within 18 months defined stable Graves' hyperthyroidism. Newly diagnosed hyperthyroidism, duration under 2 months, in patients aged 18 to 65.

Sequenced sample: peripheral blood or thyroid tissue (not recorded which). The V gene is TRBV19, the J gene TRBJ2-7; D not resolved. The receptor was derived from a woman aged 18-35 years with Graves' hyperthyroidism. In nucleotides, the CDR3 is TGTGCCAGTAGTATCCTAGGTTACGAGCAGTACTTC. This translates into CASSILGYEQYF.